This is a list of T cell receptor beta chains from one sample in a study of T cell responses to AZD1222 COVID-19 vaccine. The data were produced by immunoSEQ multiplex PCR, yet TCRdb's version contains in-frame clones alone and is incomplete. The sample contains 190,000 or so clones, approximately 93% of which appear only once. Sequenced here: peripheral blood, sampled 28 days after the second AZD1222 dose. The receptors shown here come from an adult who received the AZD1222 COVID-19 vaccine. The CDR3 runs from the conserved cysteine through the conserved F or W. D genes are given only for firm matches. Clone size is stated in some rows and not others, as once, few, many or a class when expanded.

D	V	J	size	CDR3	DNA
.	TRBV5-4	TRBJ1-1	.	CASSLTGEAFF	TGTGCCAGCAGCTTGACAGGAGAAGCTTTCTTT
TRBD2	TRBV18	TRBJ2-3	.	CASSPLAGGDTDTQYF	TGTGCCAGCTCACCACTAGCGGGGGGCGATACAGATACGCAGTATTTT
TRBD1	TRBV14	TRBJ2-1	.	CASSFRTGSSYNEQFF	TGTGCCAGCAGCTTTAGGACAGGGAGCTCCTACAATGAGCAGTTCTTC
.	TRBV6-5	TRBJ1-3	.	CASSSWVSSGNTIYF	TGTGCCAGCAGTTCCTGGGTGAGCTCTGGAAACACCATATATTTT
TRBD1	TRBV7-7	TRBJ1-6	.	CASSLDRVSPLHF	TGTGCCAGCAGCCTGGACAGGGTTTCACCCCTCCACTTT
TRBD1	TRBV5-5	TRBJ2-7	once	CASSLPQGAYEQYF	TGTGCCAGCAGCCTACCTCAGGGGGCCTACGAGCAGTACTTC
.	TRBV10-1	TRBJ2-1	.	CASRLPHYNEQFF	TGCGCCAGCAGGCTACCCCATTACAATGAGCAGTTCTTC
.	TRBV5-1	TRBJ1-2	.	CASSPGDRPYYGYTF	TGCGCCAGCAGCCCAGGAGACAGACCCTACTATGGCTACACCTTC
.	TRBV6-2/TRBV6-3	TRBJ2-5	.	CASSYGRLTQYF	TGTGCCAGCAGTTACGGCAGACTTACCCAGTACTTC
.	TRBV6-5	TRBJ1-4	few	CASRPYSGDREKLFF	TGTGCCAGCAGGCCTTATTCGGGGGATCGTGAAAAACTGTTTTTT
.	TRBV11-3	TRBJ1-1	.	CASSLAGGVTEAFF	TGTGCCAGCAGCTTAGCTGGCGGGGTCACTGAAGCTTTCTTT
.	TRBV7-2	TRBJ2-7	.	CASSYLGLWEQYF	TGTGCCAGCAGCTACCTTGGCCTTTGGGAGCAGTACTTC
TRBD1	TRBV7-3	TRBJ1-3	.	CASSPGGRSKAGNTIYF	TGTGCCAGCAGCCCAGGGGGCAGGTCTAAAGCTGGAAACACCATATATTTT
.	TRBV7-8	TRBJ2-7	few	CASSPKYQGTYEQYF	TGTGCCAGCAGCCCCAAATATCAGGGAACCTACGAGCAGTACTTC
.	TRBV19	TRBJ1-1	.	CAPNMNTEAFF	TGTGCCCCGAACATGAACACTGAAGCTTTCTTT
.	TRBV7-8	TRBJ1-2	.	CASSLGGIANYGYTF	TGTGCCAGCAGCTTAGGAGGGATCGCTAACTATGGCTACACCTTC
.	TRBV18	TRBJ2-5	.	CASSLQETQYF	TGTGCCAGCTCACTCCAAGAGACCCAGTACTTC
TRBD1	TRBV9	TRBJ2-3	once	CASSVAYRGPDTQYF	TGTGCCAGCAGCGTAGCGTACAGGGGCCCAGATACGCAGTATTTT
.	TRBV30	TRBJ1-5	.	CAFRQEAYQPQHF	TGTGCCTTCAGACAGGAGGCCTATCAGCCCCAGCATTTT
.	TRBV7-2	TRBJ2-1	.	CASSREPGTAKNEQFF	TGTGCCAGCAGCCGCGAACCGGGGACCGCTAAGAATGAGCAGTTCTTC
TRBD2	TRBV30	TRBJ2-1	.	CAWSGPSGRKGWNNEQFF	TGTGCCTGGAGTGGTCCTAGCGGCCGTAAGGGGTGGAACAATGAGCAGTTCTTC
.	TRBV12-3/TRBV12-4	TRBJ1-1	.	CASSLAGSQAFF	TGTGCCAGCAGTCTGGCGGGGTCTCAAGCTTTCTTT
.	TRBV23-1	TRBJ2-2	.	CASSQSSLNTGELFF	TGCGCCAGCAGTCAATCCTCACTGAACACCGGGGAGCTGTTTTTT
.	TRBV5-5	TRBJ1-5	.	CASSSQGHSNQPQHF	TGTGCCAGCAGCTCCCAGGGGCATAGCAATCAGCCCCAGCATTTT
TRBD1	TRBV10-3	TRBJ1-1	.	CAIKQQGASEAFF	TGTGCCATTAAACAACAGGGGGCGTCCGAAGCTTTCTTT
.	TRBV3-1/TRBV3-2	TRBJ1-2	.	CASSQDRRGYTF	TGTGCCAGCAGCCAAGATCGAAGGGGCTACACCTTC
.	TRBV7-2	TRBJ2-3	.	CASSLNPLAAWSTDTQYF	TGTGCCAGCAGCTTAAACCCGCTGGCAGCGTGGAGCACAGATACGCAGTATTTT
.	TRBV12-3/TRBV12-4	TRBJ1-2	once	CASTQPGSGYTF	TGTGCCAGCACCCAACCGGGGTCCGGCTACACCTTC
.	TRBV7-2	TRBJ2-2	.	CASSLGPRTGELFF	TGTGCCAGCAGCTTAGGGCCTCGGACCGGGGAGCTGTTTTTT
TRBD1	TRBV2	TRBJ1-4	once	CASSDWGQAGEKLFF	TGTGCCAGCAGCGACTGGGGACAGGCAGGAGAAAAACTGTTTTTT
.	TRBV5-1	TRBJ2-7	.	CASLHEQYF	TGCGCCAGCCTCCACGAGCAGTACTTC
TRBD1	TRBV4-2	TRBJ2-2	.	CASSRGTGGADTGELFF	TGTGCCAGCAGCCGCGGGACAGGGGGCGCGGACACCGGGGAGCTGTTTTTT
TRBD1	TRBV5-6	TRBJ2-7	.	CASSLGGTVSYEQYF	TGTGCCAGCAGCTTGGGGGGGACAGTCTCCTACGAGCAGTACTTC
TRBD2	TRBV11-3	TRBJ2-3	.	CASSPGLYGTQYF	TGTGCCAGCAGCCCGGGACTATACGGTACGCAGTATTTT
.	TRBV7-9	TRBJ1-2	.	CASSPGAIHGYTF	TGTGCCAGCAGCCCGGGGGCTATCCATGGCTACACCTTC
.	TRBV28	TRBJ1-2	.	CASRLGGAALGYTF	TGTGCCAGCAGGCTGGGGGGGGCGGCCCTTGGCTACACCTTC
.	TRBV4-2	TRBJ1-4	.	CASSQAGGTNEKLFF	TGTGCCAGCAGCCAAGCGGGGGGTACTAATGAAAAACTGTTTTTT
.	TRBV28	TRBJ1-2	.	CASSMGADYGYTF	TGTGCCAGCAGTATGGGTGCGGACTATGGCTACACCTTC
.	TRBV7-7	TRBJ2-5	.	CASSLGQAQETQYF	TGTGCCAGCAGCTTAGGTCAGGCCCAAGAGACCCAGTACTTC
TRBD1	TRBV10-3	TRBJ1-5	.	CAIRGQGDNQPQHF	TGTGCCATCAGGGGACAGGGTGACAATCAGCCCCAGCATTTT